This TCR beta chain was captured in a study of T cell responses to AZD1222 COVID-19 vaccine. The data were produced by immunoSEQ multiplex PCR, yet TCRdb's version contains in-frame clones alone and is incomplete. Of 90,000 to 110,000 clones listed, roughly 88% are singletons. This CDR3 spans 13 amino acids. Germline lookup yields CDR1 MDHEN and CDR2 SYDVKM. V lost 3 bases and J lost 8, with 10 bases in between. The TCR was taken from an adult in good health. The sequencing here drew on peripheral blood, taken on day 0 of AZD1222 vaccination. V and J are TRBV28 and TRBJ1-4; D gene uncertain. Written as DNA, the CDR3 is TGTGCCAGCAGTTTCCAAAATAGGGAAAAACTGTTTTTT. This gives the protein CASSFQNREKLFF.